A selection of T cell receptor beta chains follows, all from one sample in a study of T cell repertoires in cytomegalovirus infection. These receptors are not linked to any known antigen. TCRdb independently ran MiXCR on the reads; one entry per CDR3 protein. The sample consists of about 500,000 distinct CDR3 sequences, 30% to 35% of them appearing once. The input for sequencing was cultured PBMCs, taken from culture after CMV antigen stimulation. The receptors derive from a human donor in good health (CMV status not recorded). Some clones in this sample may be carry-over from other donors' samples. Each CDR3 is given with its conserved first and last residue. Each record gives: J gene, V gene, D gene, CDR3 protein. A D gene is named only where the DNA matches it firmly.

J: TRBJ2-3; V: TRBV15; D: -; CDR3: CATSRDRVFTDTQYF
J: TRBJ2-4; V: TRBV7-2; D: -; CDR3: CASSLWGLAKNIQYF
J: TRBJ2-7; V: TRBV20-1; D: -; CDR3: CSARGSGGYEQYF
J: TRBJ2-3; V: TRBV10-2; D: TRBD2; CDR3: CASSGTSATTDTQYF
J: TRBJ1-1; V: TRBV12-3/TRBV12-4; D: -; CDR3: CASSPGQVPTEAFF
J: TRBJ2-7; V: TRBV6-1; D: -; CDR3: CASSEVAGLYREQYF
J: TRBJ2-1; V: TRBV19; D: TRBD2; CDR3: CASSIRRTSDEQFF
J: TRBJ2-5; V: TRBV2; D: TRBD2; CDR3: CASSGLAGLEETQYF
J: TRBJ2-3; V: TRBV12-3/TRBV12-4; D: TRBD2; CDR3: CASSFLAATDTQYF
J: TRBJ2-5; V: TRBV7-3; D: TRBD1; CDR3: CASSPGTGDALWRTQYF
J: TRBJ2-1; V: TRBV7-9; D: TRBD2; CDR3: CASSSGGDSGRAPRNEQFF
J: TRBJ1-6; V: TRBV7-2; D: TRBD1; CDR3: CASSPTGSSYNSPLHF
J: TRBJ1-4; V: TRBV28; D: TRBD1; CDR3: CASSPPGTGTGRGGKKLFF
J: TRBJ2-5; V: TRBV3-1; D: -; CDR3: CASSNEGQETQYF
J: TRBJ2-4; V: TRBV7-8; D: -; CDR3: CASSGYGTSLAKNIQYF